This passage covers 18 T cell receptor beta chains from one sample sequenced in a study of blood T cell repertoires in COVID-19. The table came from immunoSEQ multiplex PCR; TCRdb's copy has only in-frame clones and leaves some out. The sample yields 200,000 to 300,000 clones, 80% to 90% seen once. The sample comprised peripheral blood. The receptors here all came from a woman aged 40 to 50 who had recovered from COVID-19.

The J gene is TRBJ2-7, the V gene TRBV5-6; a weak D match, TRBD1 (5 bases). Trimming cost V 2 bases and J 6 bases, with 18 bases left between them. The CDR3 has 15 amino acids. CDR1 SGHDT and CDR2 YYEEEE come from the germline V gene. CDR3 sequence: CASSFLTGPPSEQYF. CDR3 sequence (DNA): TGTGCCAGCAGCTTTCTAACAGGCCCACCATCCGAGCAGTACTTC.

The genes are TRBV11-2 and TRBJ2-2; 11 nucleotides match TRBD1. In germline, CDR1 is SGHAT, CDR2 FQNNGV. The J segment lost 5 bases and the V segment lost 3 bases, leaving 8 bases of the junction unmatched. CDR3 length equals 17 residues. Here the CDR3 DNA reads TGTGCCAGCAGCTTTCACCCCCGGGACAGGGGGACCGGGGAGCTGTTTTTT. This codes for CASSFHPRDRGTGELFF.

The chain combines TRBV6-5 with TRBJ1-6; 9 nucleotides match TRBD1. CDR3 length: 15 amino acids. The germline V gene has CDR1 MNHEY and CDR2 SVGAGI. The J segment lost 6 bases and the V segment lost 7 bases, leaving 7 bases of the junction unmatched. This chain's CDR3 is CASKGQGTSNSPLHF. DNA of the CDR3: TGTGCCAGCAAAGGACAGGGGACAAGTAATTCACCCCTCCACTTT.

The rearrangement joins TRBV27 to TRBJ2-1; 7 bases fit TRBD1. Germline CDR1 and CDR2: MNHEY and SMNVEV (reference sequence). The CDR3 consists of 17 residues. V was pared by 5 bases and J by 3 bases, with 13 bases of the junction left unmatched. CDR3 nucleotide sequence: TGTGCCAGCAGTCCCCCCAGGGGCAGGGGGAGCTACAATGAGCAGTTCTTC. Translation: CASSPPRGRGSYNEQFF.

The CDR3 coding sequence is TGCGCCAGCAGCTGCCCCCGGGACAGGGGGTTACACGAGCAGTACTTC. It encodes CASSCPRDRGLHEQYF. The gene calls are TRBV5-1 and TRBJ2-7; 11 bases are a match to TRBD1. CDR1 SGHRS and CDR2 YFSETQ come from the germline V gene. CDR3 length equals 16 residues. V shed 3 bases, J shed 5 bases, and the junction held 10 bases outside the gene matches. The full variable domain, with the rest looked up from reference TRBV5-1 and TRBJ2-7, is KAGVTQTPRYLIKTRGQQVTLSCSPISGHRSVSWYQQTPGQGLQFLFEYFSETQRNKGNFPGRFSGRQFSNSRSEMNVSTLELGDSALYLCASSCPRDRGLHEQYFGPGTRLTVT.

This clone was recorded a few times. This CDR3 is also generated by other DNA sequences in the sample. The chain joins TRBV4-1 to TRBJ1-2; 11 bases match TRBD1. The CDR3 extends over 16 amino acids. CDR1 and CDR2 (germline): MGHRA, YSYEKL. Germline trimming cut 2 bases from V and 4 bases from J; bases unmatched to any gene: 6. As DNA, the CDR3 is TGCGCCAGCAGCCAACCAGGACAGGGGGCGTTCTATGGCTACACCTTC. Amino acid sequence: CASSQPGQGAFYGYTF.

This chain joins TRBV30 and TRBJ2-7; D is perhaps TRBD1 (5 bases). Germline CDR1 is GTSNPN and CDR2 is SVGIG (reference sequence). The CDR3 runs 12 residues. The V end lost 4 bases, the J end lost 1 base, and 8 bases lay between the germline ends. The CDR3 sequence: CAWTGISYEQYF. The CDR3 DNA follows: TGTGCCTGGACAGGGATATCCTACGAGCAGTACTTC.

The chain uses TRBV5-1 and TRBJ2-7; TRBD1 might be the D (7 bases). CDR3 length: 16 amino acids. Trimming pared 0 bases from V and 3 bases from J, leaving 16 bases between. The germline CDR1 and CDR2 sequences are SGHRS and YFSETQ. CDR3 coding DNA: TGCGCCAGCAGCTTGGCCGCCCAGGGGGGAGGCTACGAGCAGTACTTC. Protein product: CASSLAAQGGGYEQYF.

This clone was detected once. This chain joins TRBV27 and TRBJ1-1; D is possibly TRBD1 (6 bases). The CDR3 runs 15 residues. CDR1 is MNHEY, CDR2 SMNVEV, per germline (reference sequence). Trimming removed 6 bases from V and 0 bases from J, with 14 bases in between. CDR3 sequence reads: CASRRNQGLNTEAFF. The DNA of the CDR3 is TGTGCCAGCAGGCGAAACCAGGGGCTGAACACTGAAGCTTTCTTT.

The rearrangement links TRBV19 to TRBJ2-2; 12 positions agree with TRBD1. The germline gives CDR1 LNHDA, CDR2 SQIVND (reference sequence). The junction had 8 bases not matched to a gene; V was cut back by 3 bases and J by 6 bases. This CDR3 has 17 amino acids. For the CDR3, the DNA is TGTGCCAGTAGTATCGGCTCGGGACAGGGGGCCGCCGGGGAGCTGTTTTTT. Encoded protein: CASSIGSGQGAAGELFF.

This clone has only a few counts. This sequence joins TRBV15 and TRBJ1-4, with D tentatively TRBD1 (5 bases). The V end lost 3 bases, the J end lost 8 bases, and 13 bases lay between the germline ends. The CDR3 totals 14 residues. Germline CDR1 and CDR2: LNHNV and YYDKDF (reference sequence). CDR3 amino acids: CATSSRQLEEKLFF. CDR3 sequence (DNA): TGTGCCACCAGCAGTAGACAGTTAGAAGAAAAACTGTTTTTT.

The chain employs TRBV24-1 and TRBJ2-5, with 7 bases lining up with TRBD2. Looked up from germline, CDR1 is KGHDR and CDR2 is SFDVKD. CDR3 length: 15 amino acids. The V and J ends lost 4 bases and 2 bases, in that order; junction bases with no gene match: 6. The CDR3 loop is CATSDPIGGQETQYF. The DNA of the CDR3 is TGTGCCACCAGTGACCCCATCGGGGGGCAAGAGACCCAGTACTTC.

The V and J genes are TRBV6-5 and TRBJ2-1; 7 nucleotides agree with TRBD1. The length of the CDR3 is 14 residues. Germline CDR1 MNHEY, CDR2 SVGAGI. V was clipped by 2 bases and J by 5 bases; unmatched bases: 3. The CDR3 DNA follows: TGTGCCAGCAGTTACGGGGACAGAGACAATGAGCAGTTCTTC. It is translated as CASSYGDRDNEQFF.

This CDR3 is CASSLVAAFQNTEAFF. In DNA, the CDR3 is TGTGCCAGCAGCTTAGTTGCTGCGTTTCAAAACACTGAAGCTTTCTTT. The chain couples TRBV7-9 to TRBJ1-1; D gene ambiguous. Looked up from germline, CDR1 is SEHNR and CDR2 is FQNEAQ (reference sequence). This CDR3 has 16 residues. The germline V and J ends were trimmed by 1 base and 2 bases, with 14 bases remaining between them.

CDR3 bases: TGTGCCAGCAGCACCCGGACTGCTGGCTACACCTTC. It specifies CASSTRTAGYTF. This chain uses TRBV6-5 with TRBJ1-2; D not certain. The germline gives CDR1 MNHEY, CDR2 SVGAGI. This CDR3 is 12 amino acids long. With 6 bases removed from V and 7 bases from J, the gap between germline ends came to 12 bases.

The chain couples TRBV6-2 or TRBV6-3 to TRBJ1-1, with D maybe TRBD1 (5 bases). The V gene's germline CDR1 is MNHEY and CDR2 SVGEGT. V lost 2 bases and J lost 2, with 15 bases in between. The CDR3 is made up of 16 amino acids. Here the CDR3 reads CASSYDSLFVNTEAFF. The CDR3 nucleotides are TGTGCCAGCAGTTACGACAGTCTGTTCGTTAACACTGAAGCTTTCTTT.

The gene calls are TRBV4-3 and TRBJ1-2, with TRBD1 as a possible D gene (5 bases). Germline V CDR1 and CDR2: LGHNA, YSLEER. Trimming removed 0 bases from V and 6 bases from J, with 11 bases in between. The CDR3 contains 14 residues. CDR3 sequence: CASSQESGSHGYTF. CDR3 nucleotide sequence: TGCGCCAGCAGCCAAGAATCAGGGTCTCATGGCTACACCTTC.

This clone showed up just once. The rearrangement uses TRBV9 and TRBJ1-1; TRBD1 matches at 7 bases. The CDR3 sequence is 15 residues long. Germline V gene lookup returns CDR1 SGDLS and CDR2 YYNGEE. V dropped 6 bases and J dropped 0; count of bases not matched to a gene: 8. The CDR3 bases are TGTGCCAGCACCGAGGGGGCGTTTTTGAACACTGAAGCTTTCTTT. Its protein is CASTEGAFLNTEAFF.